This T cell receptor beta chain originates from a study of T cells in Graves' hyperthyroidism and ophthalmopathy. Study-level findings and limits: Ophthalmopathy and stable hyperthyroidism were separated by a 13 V-J model.

Ahead of any ophthalmopathy symptoms, the blood sample was obtained at the first diagnosis of hyperthyroidism. PBMCs were sourced from roughly 9.7 ml fresh peripheral blood. There are 15 residues in the CDR3. The V and J ends lost 8 bases and 1 base respectively, with 17 bases between them. Germline CDR1 is MDHEN and CDR2 is SYDVKM. As for this clonotype: Its specificity is not known. A much larger clonotype is one base distant, so this may be a read error.

Amplified TCR beta CDR3 regions came from RNA transcripts. Researchers ran a first-round RT-PCR on the TCR CDR3 using the HTBI primer set. TCRdb used MiXCR to reprocess the multiplex PCR reads, holding one entry per CDR3 protein. The table records 370,000 or so distinct CDR3 sequences, around an eighth of them present only once. The chain links TRBV28 to TRBJ1-1; D might be TRBD1 (6 bases). The sample comprised blood. The sequence came from a man aged 25-40 years with Graves' hyperthyroidism that later progressed to Graves' ophthalmopathy. The CDR3 DNA follows: TGTGCCAGCGTTGGAAGGGGGGCGCGGAACACTGAAGCTTTCTTT. Protein sequence: CASVGRGARNTEAFF.